This record concerns one TCR beta chain sequence. What this receptor recognizes is not known. Per-base quality was not reported, and no clone a single base away is much larger than it. The data belong to a study of CD4 T cells in relation to SARS-CoV-2 and coronaviruses (dated by TCRdb to about 2021). In the study overall: Patient-derived lymphoblastoid cell lines were used to map the HLA restriction of shared crossreactive spike epitopes. A different, Illumina-based TCR-beta assay was used to sequence expansion assays from other donors in the study. The Adaptive Biotechnologies TCR-sequencing kit was used for samples from a few pre-COVID donors and for the naive versus memory experiments, whereas the other data were Illumina-based. At the level of individual TCR clonotypes, the study evaluated whether memory CD4+ T cells crossreact between the spike proteins of SARS-CoV-2 and those of common cold coronaviruses.

V is pared back by 5 bases and J by 3 bases, with 15 bases lying between the germline termini. Reading from cysteine to phenylalanine, the CDR3 counts 15 amino acids. This entry keeps only the CDR3 DNA: 45 bases, framed from base 1. Taken from the germline V gene, the CDR1 and CDR2 loops are MDHEN and SYDVKM. What the research found in general, with its limitations: No donor contributed both pre-pandemic and post-infection samples, which limited tracing the source of pre-existing responses. Crossreactive clones showed significantly weaker SARS-CoV-2-driven expansion than monoreactive clones, consistent with antigenic imprinting. Small numbers of patients and of tested TCRs were a limitation of the study. Naive versus memory sequencing indicated that memory recall responses, rather than primary responses primed during culture, are detected by the assay. Since the crossreactivity analysis centred on spike protein, crossreactivity against other viral proteins was not assessed. In 65% to 70% of donors, memory CD4+ clonotypes turned up that crossrecognized SARS-CoV-2 and at least one common cold coronavirus spike.

Uncultured naive and memory CD4+ T cell DNA received deep-resolution immunoSEQ TCR-beta sequencing. On the authors' methods: Preprocessing removed nonproductive sequences and CDR3s not starting with C, not ending with F or W, or shorter than 7 amino acids. Cultured and uncultured naive and memory CD4+ repertoires were searched for previously identified spike- and CEF-reactive CDR3s. Pairwise Levenshtein distance, computed with the stringdist R package after three terminal residues were trimmed from each end, was used as the measure of CDR3 homology. Imported from immuneACCESS, the table was reduced by TCRdb to in-frame sequences with V and J called. These copies leave out some clones; in studies compared against another copy, an unresolved V gene accounts for under half, and the cause of the remainder is not known. That table is the source of V, J and clone size, and D and trimming were worked out from the DNA. For this sample the table gives about 64,000 clones, of which less than 95% were detected only once. Of the sample, about 0.14% falls within the top ten clones.

CD4+ T cells from unexposed donors were collected before the COVID-19 pandemic (2011-2018). Naive and memory CD4+ T cells were separated from cryopreserved PBMCs by CD4 enrichment followed by EasySep naive CD4+ T cell enrichment. Leukapheresis product for the unexposed donors was purchased commercially. Ficoll-Paque PLUS gradient centrifugation was used to isolate PBMCs from either whole blood or leukapheresis product. PBMCs were either cryopreserved at -140°C or used fresh in the expansion assay. The QIAamp Micro DNA Kit was used to extract genomic DNA from the CD4+ T cells. The chain is encoded by TRBV28 joined to TRBJ2-3; the D gene is not confidently resolved. The sequence was obtained from a human donor in good health. Sequencing input: naive CD4+ T cells from PBMCs. In light of the paper, this sample's cell subset or site label describes: naive CD4+ T cells isolated by negative enrichment. The CDR3 protein: CASSVVEGQTDTQYF. The bases read TGTGCCAGCAGTGTGGTGGAAGGTCAGACAGATACGCAGTATTTT.